A single sample gave rise to the 9 T cell receptor beta chains below, sequenced in a study of cytomegalovirus exposure and HLA in healthy donors. With 60 Vbeta and 13 Jbeta primers, the PCR was carried out. Sequencing used immunoSEQ multiplex PCR; TCRdb keeps in-frame clones, though not all of them. The table includes a few hundred thousand clones, 75% to 90% detected once. Input material: PBMCs. The receptors here all came from a girl aged 2 to 10 in good health and CMV-seronegative.

This clone was recorded once. The genes are TRBV14 and TRBJ2-5; 8 nucleotides match TRBD1. Germline CDR1 SGHDN, CDR2 FVKESK. This CDR3 comprises 13 residues. V lost 5 bases, J lost 4 bases, and 3 bases stayed unmatched. The CDR3 DNA is TGTGCCAGCAGCACCGGGACAGGAGAGACCCAGTACTTC. This sequence encodes CASSTGTGETQYF.

The chain uses TRBV5-1 and TRBJ1-4; a possible D gene is TRBD1 (5 bases). V dropped 4 bases and J dropped 7 bases, with 17 bases sitting between them. The V gene's germline CDR1 is SGHRS and CDR2 YFSETQ. CDR3 length: 15 amino acids. Here the CDR3 reads CASSPLGGRGEKLFF. In DNA, the CDR3 is TGCGCCAGCAGCCCGCTTGGGGGGAGAGGTGAAAAACTGTTTTTT.

This clone showed up just once. This chain connects TRBV9 to TRBJ1-1, with D possibly matching TRBD1 (6 bases). Trimming cost V 3 bases and J 10 bases, with 10 bases left between them. CDR1 is SGDLS and CDR2 is YYNGEE in the germline V gene. This CDR3 is built from 11 residues. The CDR3 DNA sequence: TGTGCCAGCAGCGGCGGGGGGGCAGCTTTCTTT. As protein: CASSGGGAAFF.

The CDR3 loop reads CASSRIAGDGLEQYF. The CDR3 coding sequence is TGTGCCAGCAGCAGAATAGCGGGAGACGGTCTCGAGCAGTACTTC. The chain recombines TRBV27 with TRBJ2-7, with 9 nucleotides matching TRBD2. Germline CDR1 MNHEY, CDR2 SMNVEV (reference sequence). The CDR3 covers 15 residues. V was pared by 6 bases and J by 6 bases, with 12 bases of the junction left unmatched.

Turning to this clone: Its ends do not fully match the called genes, so a read error is possible. This sequence joins TRBV7-9 and TRBJ1-2; D perhaps matches TRBD1 (5 bases). Germline V gene sequence: CDR1 SEHNR, CDR2 FQNEAQ (reference sequence). The length of the CDR3 is 12 residues. The CDR3 DNA is TGTTCCAGCAGCACTGACAGCGATGGCTACACCTTC. Amino acid sequence: CSSSTDSDGYTF.

The chain uses TRBV18 and TRBJ2-7, with D tentatively TRBD1 (5 bases). V was cut by 0 bases and J by 6 bases, with 9 bases left in between. The germline V gene encodes CDR1 KGHSH and CDR2 LQKENI. CDR3 length equals 13 residues. CDR3 residues: CASSPPAGPEQYF. The CDR3 DNA is TGTGCCAGCTCACCACCGGCAGGGCCCGAGCAGTACTTC.

The V and J genes are TRBV30 and TRBJ1-1; D gene uncertain. The CDR3 extends over 13 amino acids. Germline-derived CDR1 and CDR2 are GTSNPN and SVGIG (reference sequence). The V end lost 1 base, the J end lost 0 bases, and 6 bases lay between the germline ends. The CDR3 protein is CAWSGAMNTEAFF. The CDR3 DNA is TGTGCCTGGAGTGGGGCCATGAACACTGAAGCTTTCTTT.

This clone was counted between two and nine times. V is TRBV25-1 and J is TRBJ1-2; possibly TRBD1 for D (5 bases). V shed 7 bases and J shed 6 bases, with 15 bases lying between them. The CDR3 extends over 13 amino acids. The germline CDR1 and CDR2 sequences are MGHDK and SYGVNS. The CDR3 region is CASNMQGVDGYTF. CDR3 nucleotides: TGTGCCAGCAACATGCAGGGTGTTGATGGCTACACCTTC.

The rearrangement joins TRBV5-1 to TRBJ2-5; D is possibly TRBD1 (5 bases). The J call is uncertain, as TRBJ2-7 better fits the DNA end. This CDR3 is 15 amino acids long. Germline CDR1 and CDR2: SGHRS and YFSETQ. Written as DNA, the CDR3 is TGCGCCAGCAGCTTGGAGGCAGGGCCCAGCTACGAGCAGTACTTC. This encodes CASSLEAGPSYEQYF.